These T cell receptor beta chains were read from a single sample in a study of T cells in Graves' hyperthyroidism and ophthalmopathy. TCRdb passed the multiplex PCR reads through MiXCR, listing each CDR3 protein once. This table holds hundreds of thousands of distinct CDR3 sequences, approximately 23% found once. Sequencing input: blood. Every receptor here comes from a man under 40 with Graves' ophthalmopathy. Both conserved end residues are part of each CDR3. A D gene is named only where the DNA matches it firmly. Clone size is not always given. Where it is, it says once, few, many or a class for expanded clones.

clone size	D gene	V gene	J gene	CDR3 DNA	CDR3 protein
many	.	TRBV12-3/TRBV12-4	TRBJ1-5	TGTGCCAGCAGCTTTAGCAATCAGCCCCAGCATTTT	CASSFSNQPQHF
.	.	TRBV28	TRBJ1-3	TGTGCCAGCAGTTTCCTGCAGGGGATAATTACTGGAAACACCATATATTTT	CASSFLQGIITGNTIYF
.	TRBD2	TRBV7-2	TRBJ2-3	TGTGCCAGCACCTCCTACGCGGGGGGGAGCACAGATACGCAGTATTTT	CASTSYAGGSTDTQYF
many	.	TRBV24-1	TRBJ2-3	TGTGCCACCAGTGACCCAACCGGGCCAAGCTCCGCAGATACGCAGTATTTT	CATSDPTGPSSADTQYF
many	TRBD1	TRBV27	TRBJ1-5	TGTGCCAGCAGTATCTCCGGGACAGGGAGGCAGCCCCAGCATTTT	CASSISGTGRQPQHF
many	.	TRBV11-3	TRBJ2-1	TGTGCCAGCAGCTTAGGTTCTCAGGATGAGCAGTTCTTC	CASSLGSQDEQFF
many	.	TRBV5-1	TRBJ1-5	TGCGCCAGCAGCTTGGGTGGTTATAGCAATCAGCCCCAGCATTTT	CASSLGGYSNQPQHF
few	.	TRBV5-4	TRBJ2-1	TGTGCCAGCAGCTCCCCTGAGAGGAATGAGCAGTTCTTC	CASSSPERNEQFF
few	.	TRBV7-2	TRBJ2-7	TGTGCCAGCAGCTTAGCGCCGCCCTACGAGCAGTACTTC	CASSLAPPYEQYF
few	.	TRBV30	TRBJ1-3	TGTGCCTGGAGTTATTGGCGGGCAGCGACTGGAAACACCATATATTTT	CAWSYWRAATGNTIYF
once	.	TRBV13	TRBJ2-7	TGTGCCAGCAGTTCCAACCGGGTCCACGAGCAGTACTTC	CASSSNRVHEQYF
many	.	TRBV7-3	TRBJ1-1	TGTGCCAGCAGCTCCGGACAAACCACTGAAGCTTTCTTT	CASSSGQTTEAFF
many	.	TRBV20-1	TRBJ2-5	TGCAGTGCTAACCGGGGGTTAGAGACCCAGTACTTC	CSANRGLETQYF
once	TRBD2	TRBV28	TRBJ2-1	TGTGCCAGCACCCCCGGGGCTAGCGGGAGGCACAATGAGCAGTTCTTC	CASTPGASGRHNEQFF
few	TRBD1	TRBV28	TRBJ1-2	TGTGCCAGCAGTCCAGGGGAGGGGGCAAACTATGGCTACACCTTC	CASSPGEGANYGYTF
many	TRBD2	TRBV20-1	TRBJ2-1	TGCAGTGCTAAACCGGGACTAGCGCCCAAAGTGCAGTTCTTC	CSAKPGLAPKVQFF
few	.	TRBV2	TRBJ1-6	TGTGCCAGCATGGGTTCGCGTAATTCACCCCTCCACTTT	CASMGSRNSPLHF
many	.	TRBV28	TRBJ1-1	TGTGCCAGCAGGTTGGAGTACACTGAAGCTTTCTTT	CASRLEYTEAFF
.	TRBD2	TRBV5-1	TRBJ2-3	TGCGCCAGCAGCTTGGAAGCGGGAGTAAGCACAGATACGCAGTATTTT	CASSLEAGVSTDTQYF
.	TRBD2	TRBV3-1	TRBJ2-2	TGTGCCAGCAGCCAAGAGATAGCGGGAGCGAACACCGGGGAGCTGTTTTTT	CASSQEIAGANTGELFF
.	.	TRBV6-2/TRBV6-3	TRBJ1-1	TGTGCCAGCAGGGACGGTTTTTTGAGGAACACTGAAGCTTTCTTT	CASRDGFLRNTEAFF
.	.	TRBV6-2/TRBV6-3	TRBJ2-1	TGTGCCAGCAGTTCATTGAGGCACAATGAGCAGTTCTTC	CASSSLRHNEQFF
many	.	TRBV5-1	TRBJ2-1	TGCGCCAGCAGCTTGGCCGGGAGGGGGCTCGACAATGAGCAGTTCTTC	CASSLAGRGLDNEQFF
.	.	TRBV5-6	TRBJ2-1	TGTGCCAGCAGCTTGGGGGGCCAGAGCAATGAGCAGTTCTTC	CASSLGGQSNEQFF
.	.	TRBV7-3	TRBJ2-3	TGTGCCAGCGGTGAGGGAAACACAGATACGCAGTATTTT	CASGEGNTDTQYF
many	.	TRBV28	TRBJ1-5	TGTGCCAGCAACCTTACCCCCAGGAAGGCCAATAGCAATCAGCCCCAGCATTTT	CASNLTPRKANSNQPQHF
.	.	TRBV30	TRBJ1-5	TGTGCCTGGAGTTTATCCGGGGGATTTGGCAATCAGCCCCAGCATTTT	CAWSLSGGFGNQPQHF
.	.	TRBV20-1	TRBJ1-4	TGCAGTGCTAGCCCCAACACTGCAACTAATGAAAAACTGTTTTTT	CSASPNTATNEKLFF
.	.	TRBV19	TRBJ1-4	TGTGCCAGCCATCGGGGGGGGCGAGGTGAAAAACTGTTTTTT	CASHRGGRGEKLFF
many	.	TRBV28	TRBJ2-3	TGTGCCAGCAGTTTGCCCCTTAGGACCACAGATACGCAGTATTTT	CASSLPLRTTDTQYF
.	.	TRBV18	TRBJ2-1	TGTGCCAGCTCACCTTCCAGCGGGCCAAGCTCCTACAATGAGCAGTTCTTC	CASSPSSGPSSYNEQFF
few	.	TRBV28	TRBJ2-2	TGTGCCAGCGAGCGAGGTGGCACCGGGGAGCTGTTTTTT	CASERGGTGELFF
many	.	TRBV20-1	TRBJ2-7	TGCAGTGCTAGAGTCGGTGGCGGACGGGTATCCTACGAGCAGTACTTC	CSARVGGGRVSYEQYF
few	.	TRBV6-1	TRBJ2-1	TGTGCCAGCAAGGGGGACGGGATATCCTACAATGAGCAGTTCTTC	CASKGDGISYNEQFF
many	.	TRBV5-1	TRBJ2-7	TGCGCCAGCAGCTTGTCGGGGGTAACCTACGAGCAGTACTTC	CASSLSGVTYEQYF
many	.	TRBV7-9	TRBJ2-3	TGTGCCAGCAGCCCTCGACTAGGGCCTAGCACAGATACGCAGTATTTT	CASSPRLGPSTDTQYF
many	TRBD1	TRBV3-1	TRBJ1-2	TGTGCCAGCAGCCAGACCGGGACAGGGCCCGGCTACACCTTC	CASSQTGTGPGYTF
many	.	TRBV7-8	TRBJ1-2	TGTGCCAGCAGCCCACCGACGGGCCTCTATGGCTACACCTTC	CASSPPTGLYGYTF
.	.	TRBV20-1	TRBJ2-1	TGCAGTGCTAGAGACAGGGCCCCCTACAATGAGCAGTTCTTC	CSARDRAPYNEQFF
few	.	TRBV5-8	TRBJ2-7	TGTGCCAGCAGCCCCGTAATAGCGAATACCTACGAGCAGTACTTC	CASSPVIANTYEQYF
few	.	TRBV7-3	TRBJ2-2	TGTGCCAGCAGCTTATCGAGGGACAACTCGAACACCGGGGAGCTGTTTTTT	CASSLSRDNSNTGELFF
many	TRBD1	TRBV12-3/TRBV12-4	TRBJ2-7	TGTGCCAGCAGTTTAGGAGGGGGCGCAATAAGCGAGCAGTACTTC	CASSLGGGAISEQYF
many	.	TRBV7-9	TRBJ1-2	TGTGCCAGCAGCTCAAGCCTGGGCCAGGGACATGGCTACACCTTC	CASSSSLGQGHGYTF
.	.	TRBV19	TRBJ2-7	TGTGCCAGTAGTTCCGGGACTTTCTCCTACGAGCAGTACTTC	CASSSGTFSYEQYF
many	TRBD1	TRBV20-1	TRBJ1-2	TGCAGTGCTAGAGACCTAGGACAGGAGTATGGCTACACCTTC	CSARDLGQEYGYTF
many	.	TRBV30	TRBJ2-3	TGTGCCTGGAGTGGCGGGAAAAGCACAGATACGCAGTATTTT	CAWSGGKSTDTQYF
many	TRBD2	TRBV7-6	TRBJ2-3	TGTGCCAGCAGCTTAGTGTCTAGCGGAAGCACAGATACGCAGTATTTT	CASSLVSSGSTDTQYF
.	TRBD1	TRBV10-2	TRBJ2-5	TGCGCCAGCTCTTTATCCGGGACAGGGGGGAGAGAGACCCAGTACTTC	CASSLSGTGGRETQYF
few	.	TRBV19	TRBJ1-5	TGTGCCAGTAGTATCGGACAGAGCAATCAGCCCCAGCATTTT	CASSIGQSNQPQHF
.	TRBD1	TRBV20-1	TRBJ2-2	TGCAGTGCTAGATTGGCCCCAGGACAGGGGGCTTCCGGGGAGCTGTTTTTT	CSARLAPGQGASGELFF
few	TRBD1	TRBV4-2	TRBJ1-5	TGTGCCAGCAGCCAAGGGGGGGACAGCCCCAATCAGCCCCAGCATTTT	CASSQGGDSPNQPQHF
.	TRBD1	TRBV7-2	TRBJ1-2	TGTGCCAGCAGCTTAATCAGGGGGGAAGGCTACACCTTC	CASSLIRGEGYTF
few	.	TRBV29-1	TRBJ1-3	TGCAGCGTTGGGGGGCCCGGGGGAAACACCATATATTTT	CSVGGPGGNTIYF
.	.	TRBV12-3/TRBV12-4	TRBJ1-2	TGTGCCAGCAGTTTTCACAGTCAAACTGGCTACACCTTC	CASSFHSQTGYTF
.	.	TRBV2	TRBJ2-7	TGTGCCAGCAGCCAATGGGACGGACCTGAAGAGCAGTACTTC	CASSQWDGPEEQYF